Below, 10 T cell receptor beta chains from the same sample are listed, as sequenced in a study of T cell repertoires in cytomegalovirus infection. TCRdb recomputed calls from the reads with MiXCR, one row per CDR3 protein. Of roughly 860,000 distinct CDR3 sequences in the sample, about 30% were seen once. No antigen is known for these receptors. Specimen: cultured CD8+ T cells from PBMCs, collected from culture after CMV antigen stimulation. These TCRs come from a human donor in good health (CMV status not recorded). Some clones in this sample may be carry-over from other donors' samples.

The chain carries TRBV28 and TRBJ1-4; TRBD1 might be the D (6 bases). CDR3 size: 15 residues. Looked up from germline, CDR1 is MDHEN and CDR2 is SYDVKM. Trimming stripped 5 bases from V and 8 bases from J, with 18 bases between. The CDR3 nucleotides read TGTGCCAGCAGTACGCCGGGACACCTGGAGGAAAAACTGTTTTTT. As protein: CASSTPGHLEEKLFF. The variable domain in full, completed from reference TRBV28 and TRBJ1-4, reads DVKVTQSSRYLVKRTGEKVFLECVQDMDHENMFWYRQDPGLGLRLIYFSYDVKMKEKGDIPEGYSVSREKKERFSLILESASTNQTSMYLCASSTPGHLEEKLFFGSGTQLSVL.

The V call is TRBV2, the J call TRBJ2-1, with 12 positions matching TRBD2. Germline CDR1 SNHLY, CDR2 FYNNEI. The V segment lost 4 bases and the J segment 4 bases; nucleotides outside the gene matches: 5. The CDR3 totals 16 residues. CDR3 sequence: CASSGRTSGVYNEQFF. The CDR3 nucleotides are TGTGCCAGCAGTGGCCGGACTAGCGGGGTTTACAATGAGCAGTTCTTC.

As regards this clonotype: A read error is possible here, since a much larger clone lies one base away. The J gene is TRBJ2-3, the V gene TRBV7-6; 10 bases agree with TRBD2. This CDR3 has 18 amino acids. The ends lost 8 bases at V and 2 bases at J; junction bases unmatched: 16. The V gene's germline CDR1 is SGHVS and CDR2 FNYEAQ. In nucleotides, the CDR3 is TGTGCCAGCGGCTCTTTAGCGGGGGGCCGGTACCTCACAGATACGCAGTATTTT. This translates into CASGSLAGGRYLTDTQYF.

This clonotype was seen only a few times. V is TRBV4-1 and J is TRBJ1-4; TRBD1 aligns across 7 bases. CDR3 size: 15 residues. The germline V gene has CDR1 MGHRA and CDR2 YSYEKL. Trimming removed 1 base from V and 8 bases from J; junction bases left unmatched: 7. The CDR3 reads CASSQVGQRREKLFF. CDR3 nucleotides: TGCGCCAGCAGCCAAGTGGGACAGAGGCGAGAAAAACTGTTTTTT.

The sample holds a few counts of this clonotype. The J gene is TRBJ1-6, the V gene TRBV4-2; D may be TRBD1 (5 bases). The CDR3 length is 14 residues. Germline CDR1 and CDR2: LGHNA and YNFKEQ. The V and J ends lost 1 base and 7 bases respectively, with 8 bases between them. The CDR3 DNA is TGTGCCAGCAGCCAAGCTGGGGGGAATTCACCCCTCCACTTT. It yields the protein CASSQAGGNSPLHF.

This chain connects TRBV2 to TRBJ1-1; D uncertain. Germline-derived CDR1 and CDR2 are SNHLY and FYNNEI. Deletions cut 7 bases from V and 11 bases from J, with 11 bases between. The CDR3 extends over 10 amino acids. The CDR3 sequence: CASKKAEAFF. As DNA, the CDR3 is TGTGCCAGCAAGAAGGCCGAGGCTTTCTTT. The entire variable domain, with the rest obtained from reference TRBV2 and TRBJ1-1, is as follows: EPEVTQTPSHQVTQMGQEVILRCVPISNHLYFYWYRQILGQKVEFLVSFYNNEISEKSEIFDDQFSVERPDGSNFTLKIRSTKLEDSAMYFCASKKAEAFFGQGTRLTVV.

This chain links TRBV27 with TRBJ1-2; D remains ambiguous. The CDR3 has 14 amino acids. The germline V and J ends were trimmed by 2 bases and 8 bases, with 15 bases remaining between them. The germline CDR1 and CDR2 sequences are MNHEY and SMNVEV (reference sequence). Here the CDR3 reads CASSLMRGLGGYTF. The CDR3 DNA reads TGTGCCAGCAGTTTAATGCGGGGTCTGGGGGGCTACACCTTC.

The chain recombines TRBV11-3 with TRBJ2-1, with TRBD2 matching over 11 bases. Per the germline V gene, CDR1 is SGHNT and CDR2 is YENEEA. J was trimmed by 9 bases and V by 4 bases; bases with no gene match: 5. CDR3 size: 14 residues. The DNA of the CDR3 is TGTGCCAGCAGCTCTAGCGGGGGGATGGGTGAGCAGTTCTTC. Translating it yields CASSSSGGMGEQFF. The full variable domain, its missing parts supplied by reference TRBV11-3 and TRBJ2-1, is EAGVVQSPRYKIIEKKQPVAFWCNPISGHNTLYWYLQNLGQGPELLIRYENEEAVDDSQLPKDRFSAERLKGVDSTLKIQPAELGDSAVYLCASSSSGGMGEQFFGPGTRLTVL.

The rearrangement links TRBV9 to TRBJ2-5; D is uncertain. The germline gives CDR1 SGDLS, CDR2 YYNGEE. The V end lost 0 bases, the J end lost 1 base, and 7 bases lay between the germline ends. The CDR3 contains 14 residues. CDR3 sequence: CASSVGSAQETQYF. As DNA, the CDR3 is TGTGCCAGCAGCGTAGGGTCGGCCCAAGAGACCCAGTACTTC. Full variable domain (missing parts from reference TRBV9 and TRBJ2-5): DSGVTQTPKHLITATGQRVTLRCSPRSGDLSVYWYQQSLDQGLQFLIQYYNGEERAKGNILERFSAQQFPDLHSELNLSSLELGDSALYFCASSVGSAQETQYFGPGTRLLVL.

On this clonotype itself: This could be a read error, since a much larger clone is one nucleotide away. This rearrangement joins TRBV7-8 to TRBJ2-2; D is undetermined. From germline, CDR1 is SGHVS and CDR2 FQNEAQ. The CDR3 consists of 16 residues. The CDR3 bases are TGTGTCAGCAGCGAAGCCACAGCGCCGAACACCGGGGAGCTGTTTTTT. The encoded protein is CVSSEATAPNTGELFF.